This is a list of T cell receptor beta chains from one sample in a study of T cell responses to AZD1222 COVID-19 vaccine. Using immunoSEQ multiplex PCR, the repertoire was profiled, and TCRdb retains in-frame clones only, with some absent. The data contain over 150,000 clones, 90% to 95% of them singletons. Sample: peripheral blood, taken 28 days after the second dose of the MenACWY control vaccine. These receptors were taken from an adult who received the MenACWY meningococcal vaccine as a control. CDR3s include the opening cysteine and the closing phenylalanine or tryptophan. The D gene is left open where the match is weak. A row's size may be missing; if present it is once, few, many or a size class.

CDR3: CASSLEGTGWKNGYTF
DNA: TGTGCCAGCAGCTTGGAGGGAACAGGGTGGAAAAATGGCTACACCTTC
J: TRBJ1-2
D: NA
V: TRBV5-6
size: once

CDR3: CASSFPPNEQFF
DNA: TGTGCCAGCAGCTTTCCCCCCAATGAGCAGTTCTTC
J: TRBJ2-1
D: NA
V: TRBV7-9
size: NA

CDR3: CASRLRGQNYGYTF
DNA: TGTGCCAGCAGGCTCAGGGGGCAAAACTATGGCTACACCTTC
J: TRBJ1-2
D: TRBD1
V: TRBV6-1
size: NA

CDR3: CASSPQIFRQSGGYTF
DNA: TGTGCCAGCAGTCCCCAAATATTCCGACAGTCCGGTGGCTACACCTTC
J: TRBJ1-2
D: NA
V: TRBV6-2/TRBV6-3
size: NA

CDR3: CASTPTVNTGELFF
DNA: TGTGCCAGCACCCCGACAGTGAACACCGGGGAGCTGTTTTTT
J: TRBJ2-2
D: NA
V: TRBV6-6
size: NA

CDR3: CATQGQDYGYTF
DNA: TGTGCCACCCAGGGACAGGACTATGGCTACACCTTC
J: TRBJ1-2
D: TRBD1
V: TRBV6-5
size: NA

CDR3: CASSLDYGYTF
DNA: TGTGCCAGCAGCTTAGACTATGGCTACACCTTC
J: TRBJ1-2
D: NA
V: TRBV7-9
size: NA

CDR3: CASSGHQSGGYNEQFF
DNA: TGTGCCAGCAGCGGCCATCAGAGCGGGGGTTACAATGAGCAGTTCTTC
J: TRBJ2-1
D: TRBD2
V: TRBV7-6
size: NA

CDR3: CASSLKIGNEQFF
DNA: TGTGCCAGCAGCTTAAAAATAGGGAATGAGCAGTTCTTC
J: TRBJ2-1
D: NA
V: TRBV7-3
size: NA

CDR3: CASTLGTVNYGYTF
DNA: TGTGCCAGCACCCTTGGGACAGTTAACTATGGCTACACCTTC
J: TRBJ1-2
D: TRBD1
V: TRBV2
size: NA

CDR3: CASSFNSPGLGETQYF
DNA: TGCGCCAGCAGCTTTAATTCGCCGGGACTAGGAGAGACCCAGTACTTC
J: TRBJ2-5
D: TRBD2
V: TRBV4-3
size: NA

CDR3: CASSRPGQPYYGYTF
DNA: TGTGCCAGCAGCCGCCCGGGACAGCCATACTATGGCTACACCTTC
J: TRBJ1-2
D: TRBD1
V: TRBV14
size: few

CDR3: CASSFLAGGVSYNEQFF
DNA: TGTGCCAGCAGCTTTCTAGCGGGGGGGGTCTCCTACAATGAGCAGTTCTTC
J: TRBJ2-1
D: TRBD2
V: TRBV13
size: once

CDR3: CASSFMLTGGNTEAFF
DNA: TGTGCCAGCAGTTTTATGTTGACAGGGGGGAACACTGAAGCTTTCTTT
J: TRBJ1-1
D: TRBD1
V: TRBV27
size: NA

CDR3: CASSLVPGAMNTEAFF
DNA: TGCGCCAGCAGCTTGGTTCCGGGGGCAATGAACACTGAAGCTTTCTTT
J: TRBJ1-1
D: NA
V: TRBV5-1
size: NA

CDR3: CASSRRDGGEQFF
DNA: TGTGCCAGCAGTCGGCGGGATGGCGGTGAGCAGTTCTTC
J: TRBJ2-1
D: NA
V: TRBV6-2/TRBV6-3
size: few

CDR3: CASSPPPTQGSYGYTF
DNA: TGTGCCAGCAGCCCCCCGCCTACTCAGGGTTCCTATGGCTACACCTTC
J: TRBJ1-2
D: NA
V: TRBV7-2
size: NA

CDR3: CASSSKRGSAGNTIYF
DNA: TGTGCCAGCAGTTCCAAAAGGGGAAGCGCTGGAAACACCATATATTTT
J: TRBJ1-3
D: NA
V: TRBV28
size: NA

CDR3: CASTGGMGTQYF
DNA: TGTGCCAGCACCGGTGGTATGGGTACGCAGTATTTT
J: TRBJ2-3
D: NA
V: TRBV6-5
size: NA

CDR3: CASSRSDSSGNTIYF
DNA: TGTGCCAGCAGCCGTTCGGACAGCTCTGGAAACACCATATATTTT
J: TRBJ1-3
D: NA
V: TRBV14
size: NA

CDR3: CASSIQTGVNEKLFF
DNA: TGTGCCAGCAGCATACAGACAGGTGTTAATGAAAAACTGTTTTTT
J: TRBJ1-4
D: NA
V: TRBV7-2
size: NA

CDR3: CASSPGQGGEKLFF
DNA: TGTGCCAGCAGCCCAGGACAGGGAGGTGAAAAACTGTTTTTT
J: TRBJ1-4
D: TRBD1
V: TRBV7-9
size: NA

CDR3: CATSTRGVYEQYF
DNA: TGTGCCACCAGCACGCGGGGGGTCTACGAGCAGTACTTC
J: TRBJ2-7
D: TRBD2
V: TRBV15
size: NA

CDR3: CASSFAGLAVTQYF
DNA: TGTGCCAGCAGCTTCGCGGGACTAGCCGTGACCCAGTACTTC
J: TRBJ2-5
D: TRBD2
V: TRBV13
size: NA

CDR3: CASSPGRRELFF
DNA: TGTGCCAGCAGCCCGGGCCGAAGGGAGCTGTTTTTT
J: TRBJ2-2
D: NA
V: TRBV2
size: few

CDR3: CASSFWTGSGQPQHF
DNA: TGTGCCAGCAGTTTTTGGACAGGGTCTGGTCAGCCCCAGCATTTT
J: TRBJ1-5
D: TRBD1
V: TRBV28
size: NA

CDR3: CASSFGGDNQPQHF
DNA: TGTGCCAGCAGCTTCGGGGGCGACAATCAGCCCCAGCATTTT
J: TRBJ1-5
D: NA
V: TRBV5-5
size: NA

CDR3: CASSQDQGVNYGYTF
DNA: TGTGCCAGCAGCCAAGATCAAGGGGTTAACTATGGCTACACCTTC
J: TRBJ1-2
D: NA
V: TRBV14
size: NA

CDR3: CASSARSGLADTDTQYF
DNA: TGTGCCAGCAGCGCCCGCTCGGGACTAGCGGACACAGATACGCAGTATTTT
J: TRBJ2-3
D: TRBD2
V: TRBV9
size: NA

CDR3: CASSGPGAPRSYEQYF
DNA: TGTGCCAGCAGTGGTCCGGGGGCCCCCCGCTCCTACGAGCAGTACTTC
J: TRBJ2-7
D: NA
V: TRBV2
size: NA

CDR3: CASSFVDGGTEAFF
DNA: TGTGCCAGCAGCTTTGTGGACGGGGGGACTGAAGCTTTCTTT
J: TRBJ1-1
D: NA
V: TRBV5-5
size: NA

CDR3: CASSFGEDSEAFF
DNA: TGTGCCAGCAGTTTTGGGGAAGATTCTGAAGCTTTCTTT
J: TRBJ1-1
D: NA
V: TRBV12-3/TRBV12-4
size: NA

CDR3: CATQTEYQPQHF
DNA: TGTGCCACTCAGACGGAATATCAGCCCCAGCATTTT
J: TRBJ1-5
D: NA
V: TRBV6-5
size: NA

CDR3: CASSQVVGVGQPQHF
DNA: TGCGCCAGCAGCCAAGTAGTAGGGGTGGGTCAGCCCCAGCATTTT
J: TRBJ1-5
D: NA
V: TRBV4-3
size: NA

CDR3: CASSGQGAYNEQFF
DNA: TGTGCCAGCAGTGGACAGGGCGCCTACAATGAGCAGTTCTTC
J: TRBJ2-1
D: TRBD1
V: TRBV2
size: NA

CDR3: CASSIKPGKLYSGNTIYF
DNA: TGTGCCAGTAGTATAAAGCCAGGGAAACTCTACTCTGGAAACACCATATATTTT
J: TRBJ1-3
D: NA
V: TRBV19
size: once

CDR3: CSASPGLAYEQYF
DNA: TGCAGTGCTAGTCCAGGACTAGCCTACGAGCAGTACTTC
J: TRBJ2-7
D: TRBD2
V: TRBV20-1
size: NA

CDR3: CASSFQRRGSEAFF
DNA: TGTGCCAGCAGTTTTCAACGGCGCGGAAGTGAAGCTTTCTTT
J: TRBJ1-1
D: NA
V: TRBV27
size: NA

CDR3: CASSREGGSAYGYTF
DNA: TGTGCCAGCAGCCGGGAGGGGGGTTCGGCCTATGGCTACACCTTC
J: TRBJ1-2
D: NA
V: TRBV6-5
size: NA

CDR3: CASSIGTVYTGELFF
DNA: TGTGCCAGTAGTATCGGGACAGTCTACACCGGGGAGCTGTTTTTT
J: TRBJ2-2
D: TRBD1
V: TRBV19
size: NA

CDR3: CASSSGGGSPLHF
DNA: TGTGCCAGCAGTTCCGGAGGGGGTTCACCCCTCCACTTT
J: TRBJ1-6
D: NA
V: TRBV12-3/TRBV12-4
size: NA

CDR3: CASKGVMDTEAFF
DNA: TGTGCCAGCAAAGGGGTAATGGACACTGAAGCTTTCTTT
J: TRBJ1-1
D: NA
V: TRBV6-5
size: NA

CDR3: CASKGQGNQPQHF
DNA: TGTGCCAGCAAAGGGCAGGGCAATCAGCCCCAGCATTTT
J: TRBJ1-5
D: NA
V: TRBV2
size: NA

CDR3: CASSSRGQNTEAFF
DNA: TGTGCCAGCTCATCAAGAGGACAGAACACTGAAGCTTTCTTT
J: TRBJ1-1
D: NA
V: TRBV18
size: NA

CDR3: CASSSSGTGYSGYTF
DNA: TGCGCCAGCAGCTCCTCCGGGACAGGGTATTCTGGCTACACCTTC
J: TRBJ1-2
D: TRBD1
V: TRBV5-1
size: NA

CDR3: CASNLGGSSGNTIYF
DNA: TGCGCCAGCAACCTAGGCGGTAGCTCTGGAAACACCATATATTTT
J: TRBJ1-3
D: NA
V: TRBV5-1
size: once

CDR3: CASSLAPSSYNEQFF
DNA: TGTGCCAGCAGCTTAGCCCCAAGCTCCTACAATGAGCAGTTCTTC
J: TRBJ2-1
D: NA
V: TRBV11-2
size: NA

CDR3: CASGEAALDTQYF
DNA: TGCGCCAGCGGAGAAGCGGCATTGGATACGCAGTATTTT
J: TRBJ2-3
D: NA
V: TRBV10-1
size: NA

CDR3: CSVEGGTGRVPFF
DNA: TGCAGCGTTGAGGGGGGGACAGGACGAGTTCCATTCTTC
J: TRBJ2-1
D: NA
V: TRBV29-1
size: NA

CDR3: CASRGQGVLANEKLFF
DNA: TGTGCCAGCAGGGGACAGGGAGTATTGGCTAATGAAAAACTGTTTTTT
J: TRBJ1-4
D: TRBD1
V: TRBV28
size: NA

CDR3: CASSPGGAPLEQYF
DNA: TGCGCCAGCAGCCCTGGGGGGGCACCTCTTGAGCAGTACTTC
J: TRBJ2-7
D: NA
V: TRBV5-1
size: NA

CDR3: CASSGTAHSNQPQHF
DNA: TGTGCCAGCTCCGGGACGGCTCATAGCAATCAGCCCCAGCATTTT
J: TRBJ1-5
D: NA
V: TRBV18
size: NA

CDR3: CASSLVGGNTEAFF
DNA: TGTGCCAGCAGCTTAGTGGGGGGGAACACTGAAGCTTTCTTT
J: TRBJ1-1
D: NA
V: TRBV7-2
size: NA

CDR3: CASSLAASWETQYF
DNA: TGTGCCAGCAGCCTAGCGGCTAGTTGGGAGACCCAGTACTTC
J: TRBJ2-5
D: TRBD2
V: TRBV2
size: NA

CDR3: CAWSVRGNQPQHF
DNA: TGTGCCTGGAGTGTACGGGGAAATCAGCCCCAGCATTTT
J: TRBJ1-5
D: NA
V: TRBV30
size: NA

CDR3: CASSLGWNTGELFF
DNA: TGTGCCAGCAGTCTAGGGTGGAACACCGGGGAGCTGTTTTTT
J: TRBJ2-2
D: NA
V: TRBV28
size: NA

CDR3: CASSQPGQGYGYTF
DNA: TGCGCCAGCAGCCAACCGGGACAGGGCTATGGCTACACCTTC
J: TRBJ1-2
D: TRBD1
V: TRBV4-3
size: NA